The source of this T cell receptor beta chain is a study of CD8 T cells in Susac syndrome. This CDR3 has 14 amino acids. Trimming left V 2 bases short and J 7 bases short, with 12 bases between. CDR1 and CDR2 (germline): SGHAT, FQNNGV. Reverse transcription of roughly 0.45 to 1 ug RNA used random hexamers. MiXCR was run by TCRdb on the immunoSEQ multiplex PCR reads, yielding one entry per CDR3 protein. The data show about 200,000 distinct CDR3 sequences, about 96% seen once. The sequenced sample was CD4+ T cells from PBMCs. The receptor was derived from a human donor with multiple sclerosis. The chain recombines TRBV11-2 with TRBJ2-1, with D uncertain. The CDR3, as DNA: TGTGCCAGCAGCTTATACATTCAGGCTAATGAGCAGTTCTTC. Translation: CASSLYIQANEQFF. The entire variable domain, with the rest obtained from reference TRBV11-2 and TRBJ2-1, is as follows: EAGVAQSPRYKIIEKRQSVAFWCNPISGHATLYWYQQILGQGPKLLIQFQNNGVVDDSQLPKDRFSAERLKGVDSTLKIQPAKLEDSAVYLCASSLYIQANEQFFGPGTRLTVL.